This paragraph reports one TCR beta chain. Its antigen remains unknown. Method: immunoSEQ multiplex PCR; TCRdb's copy keeps in-frame clones and lacks some. The sample lists about 380,000 clones; 90% to 98% were seen once. These data come from a study of shared clonotypes between healthy human individuals. About the research overall: CD4 naive and memory got three plates each, CD8 naive two, CD8 memory one.

Study findings and constraints: Memory subsets had estimated richness that was generally smaller than that of naive subsets. Specimens sampled were limited to blood, with tissue repertoires likely differing.

All the donors were Caucasian adults who lived in Nashville, Tennessee. The receptor was derived from a man between 25 and 39 years old in good health. The source material was memory CD8+ T cells sorted from blood. Subset reported: CD45RO+ cells pooled with CCR7-negative TemRA cells.

The CDR3 sequence: CASSYSSVYYYEQYF. The CDR3 DNA is TGTGCCAGCAGTTACTCGAGCGTCTATTACTACGAGCAGTACTTC. The J gene is TRBJ2-7, the V gene TRBV6-5; D gene unclear. The germline V gene encodes CDR1 MNHEY and CDR2 SVGAGI. V was shortened by 0 bases and J by 3 bases, with 12 bases between the two germline ends. The CDR3 length is 15 residues.